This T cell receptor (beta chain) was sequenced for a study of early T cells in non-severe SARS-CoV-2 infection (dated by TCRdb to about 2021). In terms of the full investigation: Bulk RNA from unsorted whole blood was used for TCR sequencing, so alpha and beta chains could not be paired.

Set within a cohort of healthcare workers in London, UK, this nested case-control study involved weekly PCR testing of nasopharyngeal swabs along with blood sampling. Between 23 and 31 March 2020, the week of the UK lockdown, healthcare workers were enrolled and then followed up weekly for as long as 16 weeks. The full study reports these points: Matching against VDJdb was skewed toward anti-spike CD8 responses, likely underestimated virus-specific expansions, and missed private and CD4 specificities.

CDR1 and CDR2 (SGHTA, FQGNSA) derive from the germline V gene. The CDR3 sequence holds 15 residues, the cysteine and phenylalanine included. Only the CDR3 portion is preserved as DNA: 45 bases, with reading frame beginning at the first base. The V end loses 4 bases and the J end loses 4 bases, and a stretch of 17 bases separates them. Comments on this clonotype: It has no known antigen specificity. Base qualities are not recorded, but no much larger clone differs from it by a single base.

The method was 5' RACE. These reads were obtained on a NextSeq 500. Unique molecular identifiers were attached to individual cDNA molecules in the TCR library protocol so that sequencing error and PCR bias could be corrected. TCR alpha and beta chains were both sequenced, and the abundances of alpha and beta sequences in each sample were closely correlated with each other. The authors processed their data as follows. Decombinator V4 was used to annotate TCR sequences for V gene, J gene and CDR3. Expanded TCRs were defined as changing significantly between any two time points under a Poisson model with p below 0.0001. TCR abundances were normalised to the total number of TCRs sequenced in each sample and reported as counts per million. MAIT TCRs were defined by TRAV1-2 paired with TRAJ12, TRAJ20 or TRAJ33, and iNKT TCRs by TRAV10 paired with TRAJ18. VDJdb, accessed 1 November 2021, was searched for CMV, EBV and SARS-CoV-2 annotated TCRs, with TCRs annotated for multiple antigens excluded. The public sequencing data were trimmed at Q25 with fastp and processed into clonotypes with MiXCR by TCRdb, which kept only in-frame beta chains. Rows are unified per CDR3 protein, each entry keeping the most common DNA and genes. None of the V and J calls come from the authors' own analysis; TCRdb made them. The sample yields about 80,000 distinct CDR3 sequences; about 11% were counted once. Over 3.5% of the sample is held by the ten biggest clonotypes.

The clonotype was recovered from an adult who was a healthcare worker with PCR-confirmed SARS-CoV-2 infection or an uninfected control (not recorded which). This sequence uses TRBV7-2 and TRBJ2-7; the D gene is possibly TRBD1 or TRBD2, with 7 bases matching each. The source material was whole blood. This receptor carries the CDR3 CASSSQGQAGYEQYF. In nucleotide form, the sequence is TGTGCCAGCAGCTCACAGGGGCAAGCGGGATACGAGCAGTACTTC.